The 6 T cell receptor beta chains listed next were all sequenced from one sample in a study of cytomegalovirus exposure and HLA in healthy donors. PCR amplification relied on 60 Vbeta primers (plus 13 Jbeta primers). Clones were sequenced by immunoSEQ multiplex PCR, and TCRdb holds only the in-frame ones, with some missing. Recorded for this sample: about 87,000 clones. Material for sequencing was PBMCs. Receptors originate from a man aged 45-60 years in good health and CMV-seropositive.

The chain has TRBV11-3 and TRBJ1-5, with D uncertain. CDR3 length: 14 amino acids. The germline gives CDR1 SGHNT, CDR2 YENEEA. V was shortened by 1 base and J by 5 bases, with 9 bases between the two germline ends. The CDR3 bases are TGTGCCAGCAGCTTAGGAGGGAATGATCAGCCCCAGCATTTT. This codes for CASSLGGNDQPQHF.

V usage is TRBV11-3 and J usage is TRBJ2-1, with 12 bases matching TRBD2. The CDR3 totals 16 residues. V lost 5 bases, J lost 5 bases, and 7 bases stayed unmatched. Per germline, CDR1 SGHNT and CDR2 YENEEA. The CDR3 coding sequence is TGTGCCAGCAGCCCCTGGACTAGCGGGAATGACAATGAGCAGTTCTTC. It yields the protein CASSPWTSGNDNEQFF.

The chain has TRBV19 and TRBJ2-2; 9 bases align to TRBD2. The J segment lost 6 bases and the V segment lost 5 bases, leaving 13 bases of the junction unmatched. Germline V gives CDR1 LNHDA, CDR2 SQIVND (reference sequence). This CDR3 is 17 amino acids long. The CDR3 sequence: CASSPLGLAGWAGELFF. The CDR3 DNA sequence: TGTGCCAGTAGTCCCCTGGGGCTAGCGGGATGGGCCGGGGAGCTGTTTTTT.

This rearrangement joins TRBV30 to TRBJ1-2; tentatively, D is TRBD1 (6 bases). Per germline, CDR1 GTSNPN and CDR2 SVGIG (reference sequence). The CDR3 spans 12 residues. The V and J ends lost 2 bases and 4 bases respectively, with 8 bases between them. The CDR3 protein is CAWSPGAYGYTF. CDR3 nucleotides: TGTGCCTGGAGTCCAGGGGCCTATGGCTACACCTTC.

This chain's CDR3 is CAWSVMSWTDPNTEAFF. In nucleotides, the CDR3 is TGTGCCTGGAGTGTAATGAGCTGGACAGACCCGAACACTGAAGCTTTCTTT. V gene TRBV30 combines with J gene TRBJ1-1; maybe TRBD1 (6 bases). The germline V and J ends were trimmed by 0 bases and 1 base, with 18 bases remaining between them. The CDR3 is made up of 17 amino acids. Germline V gene sequence: CDR1 GTSNPN, CDR2 SVGIG (reference sequence).

V gene TRBV30 combines with J gene TRBJ2-3, with TRBD1 as a possible D gene (5 bases). CDR1 GTSNPN and CDR2 SVGIG come from the germline V gene (reference sequence). Between the trimmed V and J ends, which lost 0 bases and 4 bases, there was a span of 20 bases. The CDR3 covers 17 residues. The CDR3 nucleotides read TGTGCCTGGAGTGTACCCCTCGGACATTTACGGGCAGATACGCAGTATTTT. Amino acid sequence: CAWSVPLGHLRADTQYF.